This TCR beta chain was recovered during a study of blood T cell repertoires in COVID-19. The wider study: Researchers got acute and convalescent COVID-19 samples from the United States, Italy and Spain.

Trimming removed 0 bases from V and 0 bases from J, with 26 bases in between. Germline V gene sequence: CDR1 ENHRY, CDR2 SYGVKD. The CDR3 loop spans 21 amino acids. In the authors' workflow: Scientists estimated how many nucleated cells there were by amplifying reference gene primers. Measured with immunoSEQ multiplex PCR; TCRdb has only the in-frame clones, and not every one. D and trimming come from the DNA, and the V and J calls and clone size come from that table. The table lists approximately 45,000 clones, 90% of them singletons. V gene TRBV10-3 combines with J gene TRBJ1-2; tentative D call: TRBD1 (5 bases). This sequence was found in a man aged 65 to 79 with acute or convalescent COVID-19. Sequenced input: peripheral blood. The CDR3 DNA follows: TGTGCCATCAGTGAGTCGGAGTCAGGGAGGGCCTTCGAGAAAACTAACTATGGCTACACCTTC. It is translated as CAISESESGRAFEKTNYGYTF.